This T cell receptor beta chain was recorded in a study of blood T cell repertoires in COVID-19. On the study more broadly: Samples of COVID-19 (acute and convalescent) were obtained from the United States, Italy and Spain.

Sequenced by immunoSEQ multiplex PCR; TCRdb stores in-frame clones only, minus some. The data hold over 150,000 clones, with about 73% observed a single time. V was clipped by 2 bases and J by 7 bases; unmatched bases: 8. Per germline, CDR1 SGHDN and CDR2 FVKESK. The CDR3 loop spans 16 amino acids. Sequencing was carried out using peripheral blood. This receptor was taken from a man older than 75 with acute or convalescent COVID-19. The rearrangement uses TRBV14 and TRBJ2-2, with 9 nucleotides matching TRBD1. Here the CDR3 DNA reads TGTGCCAGCAGCCAACGGACAGGGGCCCACCACGGGGAGCTGTTTTTT. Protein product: CASSQRTGAHHGELFF.